This TCR beta chain was observed in a study of shared clonotypes between healthy human individuals. V was pared by 5 bases and J by 6 bases, with 11 bases of the junction left unmatched. Germline CDR1 and CDR2: MDHEN and SYDVKM. The CDR3 sequence is 15 residues long. The repertoire was sequenced with immunoSEQ multiplex PCR; TCRdb's copy has only in-frame clones and lacks some. In the table there are some 2,500,000 clones, 93% of which are singletons. The clonotype was recovered from a man between 18 and 35 years old in good health. Some clones in this sample may be carry-over from other donors' samples. Sequencing was done on a sample of naive CD4+ T cells from PBMCs. Subset meaning: CD45RA+ positively selected. V usage is TRBV28 and J usage is TRBJ1-1; 8 bases are shared with TRBD1. The CDR3 nucleotides read TGTGCCAGCAGTCAGACTCGGACAGGGAGGGCTGAAGCTTTCTTT. It specifies CASSQTRTGRAEAFF.